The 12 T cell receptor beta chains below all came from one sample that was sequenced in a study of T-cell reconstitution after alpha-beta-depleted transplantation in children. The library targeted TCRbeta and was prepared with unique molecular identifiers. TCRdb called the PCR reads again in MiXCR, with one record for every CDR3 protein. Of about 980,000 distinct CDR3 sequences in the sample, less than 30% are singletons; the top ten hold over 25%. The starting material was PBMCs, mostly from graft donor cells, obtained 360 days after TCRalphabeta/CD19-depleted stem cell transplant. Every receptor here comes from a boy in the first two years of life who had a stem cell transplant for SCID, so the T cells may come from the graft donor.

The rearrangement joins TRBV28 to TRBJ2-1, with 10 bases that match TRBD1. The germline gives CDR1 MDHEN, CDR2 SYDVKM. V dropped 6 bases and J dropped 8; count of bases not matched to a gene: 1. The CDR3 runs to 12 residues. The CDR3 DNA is TGTGCCAGCAGGGGGACAGGGGATGAGCAGTTCTTC. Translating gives CASRGTGDEQFF.

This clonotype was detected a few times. CDR3 bases: TGTGCCAGCAGCGTAGATGGGACCGGGGGGTACAATGAGCAGTTCTTC. Residues: CASSVDGTGGYNEQFF. The rearrangement joins TRBV9 to TRBJ2-1; 7 bases line up with TRBD2. Germline loops: CDR1 SGDLS, CDR2 YYNGEE. The CDR3 spans 16 residues. V gave up 0 bases and J gave up 4 bases; unmatched junction bases: 7.

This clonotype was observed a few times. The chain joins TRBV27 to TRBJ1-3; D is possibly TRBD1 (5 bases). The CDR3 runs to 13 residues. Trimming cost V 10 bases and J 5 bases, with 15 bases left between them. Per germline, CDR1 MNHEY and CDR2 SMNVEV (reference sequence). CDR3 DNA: TGTGCCACCAGGGACGGAGAAAGAAACACCATATATTTT. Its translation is CATRDGERNTIYF.

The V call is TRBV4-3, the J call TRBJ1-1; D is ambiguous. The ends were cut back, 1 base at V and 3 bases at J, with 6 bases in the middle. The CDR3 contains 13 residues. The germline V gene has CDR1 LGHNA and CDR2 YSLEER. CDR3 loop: CASSQGYYTEAFF. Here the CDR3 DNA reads TGCGCCAGCAGCCAAGGCTATTACACTGAAGCTTTCTTT.

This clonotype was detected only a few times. DNA of the CDR3: TGCAGCGTTGGGACAGGGGGCGATCCCTCCTACGAGCAGTACTTC. Translating gives CSVGTGGDPSYEQYF. The gene calls are TRBV29-1 and TRBJ2-7; 11 nucleotides align to TRBD1. CDR1 and CDR2 (germline): SQVTM, ANQGSEA. After removal of 4 bases from V and 0 bases from J, the junction contained 5 bases not matched to a gene. CDR3 length: 15 amino acids.

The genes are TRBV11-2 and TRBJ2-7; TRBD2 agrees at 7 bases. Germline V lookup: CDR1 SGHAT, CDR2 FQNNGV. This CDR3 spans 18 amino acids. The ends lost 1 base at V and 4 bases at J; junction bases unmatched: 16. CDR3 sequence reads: CASSLVAGGGGTIYEQYF. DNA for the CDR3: TGTGCCAGCAGCTTAGTGGCCGGAGGCGGGGGAACAATTTACGAGCAGTACTTC.

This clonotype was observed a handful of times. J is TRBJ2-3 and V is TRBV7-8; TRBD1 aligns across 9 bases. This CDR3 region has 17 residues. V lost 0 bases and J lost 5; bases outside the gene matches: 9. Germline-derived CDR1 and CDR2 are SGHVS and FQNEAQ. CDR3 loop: CASSLATGQGLRDTQYF. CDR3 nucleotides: TGTGCCAGCAGCTTAGCGACGGGACAGGGACTGAGAGATACGCAGTATTTT. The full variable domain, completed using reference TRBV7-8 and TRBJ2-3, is GAGVSQSPRYKVAKRGQDVALRCDPISGHVSLFWYQQALGQGPEFLTYFQNEAQLDKSGLPSDRFFAERPEGSVSTLKIQRTQQEDSAVYLCASSLATGQGLRDTQYFGPGTRLTVL.

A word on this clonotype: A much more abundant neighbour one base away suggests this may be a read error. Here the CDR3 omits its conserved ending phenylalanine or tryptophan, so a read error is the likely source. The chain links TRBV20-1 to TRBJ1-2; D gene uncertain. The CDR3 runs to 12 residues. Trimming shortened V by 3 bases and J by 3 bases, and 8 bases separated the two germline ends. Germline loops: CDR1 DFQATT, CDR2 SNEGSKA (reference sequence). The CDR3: CSASYSDYGYTC. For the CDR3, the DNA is TGCAGTGCTAGTTACAGTGACTATGGCTACACCTGC.

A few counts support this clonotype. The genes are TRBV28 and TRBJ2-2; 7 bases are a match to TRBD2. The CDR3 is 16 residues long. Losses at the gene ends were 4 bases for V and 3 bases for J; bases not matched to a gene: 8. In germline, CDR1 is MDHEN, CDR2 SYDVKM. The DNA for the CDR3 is TGTGCCAGCAGTTCTATCGGGCTAGCGGACACCGGGGAGCTGTTTTTT. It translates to CASSSIGLADTGELFF.

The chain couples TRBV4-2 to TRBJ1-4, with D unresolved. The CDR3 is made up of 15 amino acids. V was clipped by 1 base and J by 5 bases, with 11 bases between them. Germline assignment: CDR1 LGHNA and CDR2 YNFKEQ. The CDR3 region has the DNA TGTGCCAGCAGCCAAGGAGGATCCAGGAATGAAAAACTGTTTTTT. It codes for CASSQGGSRNEKLFF.

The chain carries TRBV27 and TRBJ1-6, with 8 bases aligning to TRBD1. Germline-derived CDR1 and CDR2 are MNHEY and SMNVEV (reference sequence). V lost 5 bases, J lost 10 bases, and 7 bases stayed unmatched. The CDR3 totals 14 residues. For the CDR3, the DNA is TGTGCCAGCAGTCCTCGACAGGGGTACTCACCCCTCCACTTT. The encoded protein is CASSPRQGYSPLHF.

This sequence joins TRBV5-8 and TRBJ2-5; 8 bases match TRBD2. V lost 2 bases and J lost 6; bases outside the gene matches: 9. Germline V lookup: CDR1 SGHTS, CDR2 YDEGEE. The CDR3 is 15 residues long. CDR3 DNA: TGTGCCAGCAGCTTCCCGGGACTAGTGGGAAAGACCCAGTACTTC. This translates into CASSFPGLVGKTQYF.